This T cell receptor (beta chain) was documented in a study of blood T cell repertoires in COVID-19. The CDR3 contains 11 residues. Trimming pared 5 bases from V and 10 bases from J, leaving 13 bases between. CDR1 and CDR2 from the germline V gene are SQVTM and ANQGSEA. Profiled with immunoSEQ multiplex PCR; TCRdb holds only in-frame clones, not every one. Of 30,000 to 40,000 clones listed, just under 80% were seen once; the top ten hold 35% to 45%. This TCR was recovered from a man aged 80 or over with active or convalescent COVID-19. V gene TRBV29-1 combines with J gene TRBJ2-3; no reliable D call. The sequencing input was peripheral blood. The CDR3 nucleotides are TGCAGCGTTCTGACTCCTCTGGCGCAGTATTTT. Its translation is CSVLTPLAQYF.